The 11 T cell receptor beta chains below were found in one sample sequenced in a study of blood T cell repertoires in COVID-19. Profiling relied on immunoSEQ multiplex PCR, and the TCRdb table lists in-frame clones only, not all of them. The sample includes some 280,000 clones, 70% to 90% seen only once; the top ten take around 4.1%. The sequenced sample was peripheral blood. These receptor sequences come from a woman aged 45 to 65 with active or convalescent COVID-19.

The chain has TRBV9 and TRBJ2-1; TRBD2 aligns across 9 bases. The CDR3 covers 15 residues. In germline, CDR1 is SGDLS, CDR2 YYNGEE. V lost 3 bases and J lost 2; bases outside the gene matches: 3. As DNA, the CDR3 is TGTGCCAGCAGCGGTGGGACTAGCACCTACAATGAGCAGTTCTTC. Its translation is CASSGGTSTYNEQFF.

This clone was found a few times. The CDR3 protein is CASSLQTYNEQFF. CDR3 nucleotide sequence: TGCGCCAGCAGCTTGCAAACCTACAATGAGCAGTTCTTC. This sequence joins TRBV5-1 and TRBJ2-1; no definite D call. The CDR3 is made up of 13 amino acids. Deletions cut 1 base from V and 2 bases from J, with 4 bases between. Germline CDR1 reads SGHRS; CDR2 reads YFSETQ.

For this clone: At the DNA level, this CDR3 is encoded by other sequences in the same sample as well. The chain carries TRBV5-1 and TRBJ1-4; 7 nucleotides match TRBD1. Germline values: CDR1 SGHRS, CDR2 YFSETQ. Unmatched junction bases numbered 6, after V lost 2 bases and J lost 8 bases. The CDR3 consists of 14 residues. The CDR3 region has the DNA TGCGCCAGCAGCTTAGGGGGCGCGGACGAAAAACTGTTTTTT. The encoded protein is CASSLGGADEKLFF.

This clone was recorded once. The V call is TRBV6-2 or TRBV6-3, the J call TRBJ2-7, with 9 bases matching TRBD2. Per germline, CDR1 MNHEY and CDR2 SVGEGT. The CDR3 spans 16 residues. Germline trimming cut 0 bases from V and 0 bases from J; bases unmatched to any gene: 3. The CDR3 is CASSYSPSGNSYEQYF. The CDR3, as DNA: TGTGCCAGCAGTTACTCTCCTAGCGGGAACTCCTACGAGCAGTACTTC.

The chain has TRBV25-1 and TRBJ1-5, with D perhaps matching TRBD1 (6 bases). Germline CDR1 reads MGHDK; CDR2 reads SYGVNS. V was cut by 9 bases and J by 4 bases, with 16 bases left in between. The CDR3 is made up of 14 amino acids. In DNA form, the CDR3 reads TGTGCCAGTGAGGGAGTAGGGGGAAATCAGCCCCAGCATTTT. Its translation: CASEGVGGNQPQHF.

The rearrangement joins TRBV28 to TRBJ2-1; tentative D call: TRBD2 (5 bases). The V and J ends lost 3 bases and 0 bases respectively, with 24 bases between them. Germline V gives CDR1 MDHEN, CDR2 SYDVKM. The CDR3 is 20 residues long. CDR3 coding DNA: TGTGCCAGCAGTTTCCCCCTGGGGAGCGGAGCCCGGAGCTCCTACAATGAGCAGTTCTTC. It encodes CASSFPLGSGARSSYNEQFF.

This clone was recorded once. V gene TRBV10-3 combines with J gene TRBJ1-5; D gene uncertain. This CDR3 is built from 14 residues. Germline V gene sequence: CDR1 ENHRY, CDR2 SYGVKD. V was shortened by 3 bases and J by 6 bases, with 12 bases between the two germline ends. Here the CDR3 DNA reads TGTGCCATCAGTGATGATTGGCGGGGTCAGCCCCAGCATTTT. Translated: CAISDDWRGQPQHF.

The gene calls are TRBV29-1 and TRBJ1-4; 9 nucleotides line up with TRBD1. Germline CDR1 reads SQVTM; CDR2 reads ANQGSEA. J was trimmed by 7 bases and V by 7 bases; bases with no gene match: 4. The CDR3 sequence is 12 residues long. CDR3 in amino acids: CSAWTGAEKLFF. CDR3 in DNA: TGCAGCGCCTGGACAGGGGCTGAAAAACTGTTTTTT. Using reference TRBV29-1 and TRBJ1-4 for the parts outside the CDR3, the full variable domain is SAVISQKPSRDICQRGTSLTIQCQVDSQVTMMFWYRQQPGQSLTLIATANQGSEATYESGFVIDKFPISRPNLTFSTLTVSNMSPEDSSIYLCSAWTGAEKLFFGSGTQLSVL.

This clone has a single count. The V and J genes are TRBV9 and TRBJ2-4, with a possible D match to TRBD1 (6 bases). The germline V gene has CDR1 SGDLS and CDR2 YYNGEE. This CDR3 has 15 amino acids. With 0 bases removed from V and 8 bases from J, the gap between germline ends came to 15 bases. CDR3 loop: CASSVGEQGMDIQYF. The CDR3 DNA reads TGTGCCAGCAGCGTAGGGGAACAGGGTATGGACATTCAGTACTTC.

The table lists this clone with a count of one. This sequence joins TRBV5-1 and TRBJ2-1, with a possible D match to TRBD2 (6 bases). Per the germline V gene, CDR1 is SGHRS and CDR2 is YFSETQ. This CDR3 region has 14 residues. Trimming removed 4 bases from V and 0 bases from J, with 8 bases in between. The DNA for the CDR3 is TGCGCCAGCAGCGGAGGGAGCTCCTACAATGAGCAGTTCTTC. Translating it yields CASSGGSSYNEQFF. Supplemented by reference TRBV5-1 and TRBJ2-1, the full variable domain reads KAGVTQTPRYLIKTRGQQVTLSCSPISGHRSVSWYQQTPGQGLQFLFEYFSETQRNKGNFPGRFSGRQFSNSRSEMNVSTLELGDSALYLCASSGGSSYNEQFFGPGTRLTVL.

The chain couples TRBV6-1 to TRBJ1-3, with D tentatively TRBD1 (5 bases). With 2 bases removed from V and 0 bases from J, the gap between germline ends came to 14 bases. Per germline, CDR1 MNHNS and CDR2 SASEGT. This CDR3 region has 17 residues. CDR3 in DNA: TGTGCCAGCAGTGAAAGGCTGGCAAGGGGCTCTGGAAACACCATATATTTT. Its translation is CASSERLARGSGNTIYF.